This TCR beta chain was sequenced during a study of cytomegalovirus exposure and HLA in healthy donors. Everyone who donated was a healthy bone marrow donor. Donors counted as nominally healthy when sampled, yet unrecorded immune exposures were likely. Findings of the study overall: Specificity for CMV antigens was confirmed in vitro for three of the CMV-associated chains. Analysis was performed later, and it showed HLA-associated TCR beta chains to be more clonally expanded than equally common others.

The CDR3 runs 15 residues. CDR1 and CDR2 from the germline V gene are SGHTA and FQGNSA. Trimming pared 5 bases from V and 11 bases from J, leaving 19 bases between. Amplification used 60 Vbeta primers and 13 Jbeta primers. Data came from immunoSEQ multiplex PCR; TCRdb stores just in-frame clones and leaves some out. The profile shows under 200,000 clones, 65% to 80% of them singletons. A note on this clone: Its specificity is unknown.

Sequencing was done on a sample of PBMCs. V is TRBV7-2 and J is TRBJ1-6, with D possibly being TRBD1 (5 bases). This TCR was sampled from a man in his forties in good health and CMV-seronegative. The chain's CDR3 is CASSLGALQATPLHF. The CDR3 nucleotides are TGTGCCAGCAGCCTTGGGGCCTTGCAGGCGACACCCCTCCACTTT.